The T cell receptor beta chain under discussion was sequenced for a study of CD8 T cells in Susac syndrome. This clonotype appeared a single time. After extraction with the RNeasy kit, about 0.45 to 1 ug of the RNA was reverse transcribed using random hexamers. TCRdb independently ran MiXCR on the immunoSEQ multiplex PCR reads; one entry per CDR3 protein. This sample has roughly 220,000 distinct CDR3 sequences; roughly 93% occur once, and the top ten carry 0.15%. Germline CDR1 and CDR2: ENHRY and SYGVKD. The CDR3 contains 12 residues. The ends were cut back, 2 bases at V and 6 bases at J, with 6 bases in the middle.

The chain recombines TRBV10-3 with TRBJ2-3; the D is unclear. Source material: CD4+ T cells from PBMCs. The origin of this receptor is a human donor with Susac syndrome. Here the CDR3 reads CAISEERDTQYF. For the CDR3, the DNA is TGTGCCATCAGTGAGGAAAGGGATACGCAGTATTTT.